Described below is a single T cell receptor beta chain sequence and its context. Its specificity is not known. The data were obtained in a study of Graves' ophthalmopathy and Graves' hyperthyroidism. Study-wide findings and caveats: Blood shared most expanded thyroid clonotypes above 0.001 frequency.

Transcripts of RNA were the source for amplifying TCR beta CDR3 regions. First-round RT-PCR with HTBI primers preceded a second-round multiplex PCR. TCRdb re-called the multiplex PCR reads with MiXCR, one entry per CDR3 protein. The sample yields some 250,000 distinct CDR3 sequences, about 46% seen once. The V end lost 0 bases, the J end lost 4 bases, and 11 bases lay between the germline ends. There are 15 residues in the CDR3. Germline CDR1 and CDR2: SGHRS and YFSETQ. The TCR was taken from an adult man with Graves' ophthalmopathy. Sequenced material: peripheral blood. This sequence joins TRBV5-1 and TRBJ2-1; D is ambiguous. The CDR3 DNA reads TGCGCCAGCAGCTTGGGGCCTAGTCGTTACAATGAGCAGTTCTTC. Translated, it gives CASSLGPSRYNEQFF.